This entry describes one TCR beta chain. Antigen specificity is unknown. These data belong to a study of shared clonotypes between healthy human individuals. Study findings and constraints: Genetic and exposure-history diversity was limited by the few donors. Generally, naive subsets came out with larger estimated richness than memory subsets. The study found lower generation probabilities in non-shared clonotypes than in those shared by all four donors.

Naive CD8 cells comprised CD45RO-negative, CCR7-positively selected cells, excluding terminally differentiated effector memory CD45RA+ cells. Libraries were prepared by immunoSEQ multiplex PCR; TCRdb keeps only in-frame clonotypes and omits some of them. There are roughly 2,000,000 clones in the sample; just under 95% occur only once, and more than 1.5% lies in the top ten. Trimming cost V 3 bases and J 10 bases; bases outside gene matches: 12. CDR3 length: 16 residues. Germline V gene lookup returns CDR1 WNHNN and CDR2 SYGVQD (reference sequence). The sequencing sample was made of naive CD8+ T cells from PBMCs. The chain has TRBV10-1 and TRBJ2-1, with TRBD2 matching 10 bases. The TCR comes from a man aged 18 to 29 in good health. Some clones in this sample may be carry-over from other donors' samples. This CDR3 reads CASSDRLAGAFGEQFF. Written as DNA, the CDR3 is TGCGCCAGCAGTGATCGGCTAGCGGGAGCTTTCGGCGAGCAGTTCTTC.